A selection of T cell receptor beta chains follows, all from one sample in a study of CXCR3-negative and CXCR3-positive naive CD8 T cells. With the 5' RACE reads reprocessed, TCRdb shows one record per CDR3 protein and no DNA. The table lists approximately 96,000 distinct CDR3 sequences. The specimen was naive CXCR3+ CD8+ T cells from blood. The receptor source for this set is a human donor in good health. Some clones in this sample may be carry-over from other donors' samples. CDR3s include the opening cysteine and the closing phenylalanine or tryptophan.

V	J	CDR3
TRBV5-4	TRBJ2-3	CASSFPGGADTQYF
TRBV10-1	TRBJ2-5	CASSESSRAGTQESQYF
TRBV29-1	TRBJ2-7	CSVEEDRPSSYEQYF
TRBV29-1	TRBJ2-1	CSVESRGSSYNEQFF
TRBV19	TRBJ1-1	CASTHGSTEAFF
TRBV28	TRBJ1-2	CASSLLDRGGYTF
TRBV12-3/TRBV12-4	TRBJ2-5	CASRRWGGDPYQETQYF
TRBV6-5	TRBJ2-7	CASSYFLGTSGGEQYF
TRBV12-3/TRBV12-4	TRBJ1-1	CASSSGSDTEAFF
TRBV5-1	TRBJ2-7	CASSEDRDNEQYF
TRBV19	TRBJ2-7	CASSISGPTHYEQYF
TRBV12-5	TRBJ2-1	CASGPGLGNEQFF
TRBV29-1	TRBJ2-7	CSVEGGQGGYEQYF
TRBV5-1	TRBJ2-7	CASTGQGISYEQYF
TRBV7-8	TRBJ2-5	CASTPFGWTAKETQYF
TRBV27	TRBJ2-4	CASRTGETSQNIQYF
TRBV19	TRBJ2-7	CASSTTGDLRSYEQYF
TRBV6-6	TRBJ2-7	CASTAFILDEQYF
TRBV12-3/TRBV12-4	TRBJ1-3	CASSSGQGGAGNTIYF
TRBV12-3/TRBV12-4	TRBJ2-7	CASSLGPGAAGEQYF
TRBV28	TRBJ2-7	CASSFGTGGKYEQYF
TRBV5-1	TRBJ2-1	CASSRWDRSFDNEQFF